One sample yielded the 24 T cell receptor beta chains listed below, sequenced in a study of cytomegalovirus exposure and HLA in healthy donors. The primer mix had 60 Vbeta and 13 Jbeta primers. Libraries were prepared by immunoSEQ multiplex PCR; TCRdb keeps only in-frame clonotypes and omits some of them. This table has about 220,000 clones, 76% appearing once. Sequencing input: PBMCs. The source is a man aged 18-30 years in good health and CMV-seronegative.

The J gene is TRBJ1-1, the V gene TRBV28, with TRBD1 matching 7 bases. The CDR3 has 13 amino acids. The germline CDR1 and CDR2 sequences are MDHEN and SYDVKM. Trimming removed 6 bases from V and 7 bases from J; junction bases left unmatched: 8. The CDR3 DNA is TGTGCCAGCAGGGAGGGACAGCTCCGTGAAGCTTTCTTT. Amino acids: CASREGQLREAFF.

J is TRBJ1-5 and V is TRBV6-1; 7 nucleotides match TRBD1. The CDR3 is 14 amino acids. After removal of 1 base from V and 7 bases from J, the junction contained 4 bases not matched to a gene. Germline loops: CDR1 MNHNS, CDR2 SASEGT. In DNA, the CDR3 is TGTGCCAGCAGTGAAGTGTCAGGGGGACAGCCCCAGCATTTT. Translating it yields CASSEVSGGQPQHF.

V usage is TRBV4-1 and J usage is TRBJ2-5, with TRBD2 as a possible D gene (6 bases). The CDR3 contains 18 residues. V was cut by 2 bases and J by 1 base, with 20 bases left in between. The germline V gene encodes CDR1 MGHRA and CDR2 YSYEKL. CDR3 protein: CASSQPRGTRQSQETQYF. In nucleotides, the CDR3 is TGCGCCAGCAGCCAACCCCGGGGGACCAGACAGAGCCAAGAGACCCAGTACTTC.

The CDR3 reads CASSLSWRKDQPQHF. Written as DNA, the CDR3 is TGTGCCAGCAGTTTATCTTGGAGAAAGGATCAGCCCCAGCATTTT. The genes are TRBV27 and TRBJ1-5; D gene uncertain. V was pared by 0 bases and J by 5 bases, with 11 bases between. The CDR3 covers 15 residues. Germline CDR1 is MNHEY and CDR2 is SMNVEV (reference sequence).

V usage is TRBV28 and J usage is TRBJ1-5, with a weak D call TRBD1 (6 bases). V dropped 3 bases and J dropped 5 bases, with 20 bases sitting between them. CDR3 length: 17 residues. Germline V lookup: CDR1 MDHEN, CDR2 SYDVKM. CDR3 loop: CASSFPLLDRQYQPQHF. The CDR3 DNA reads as TGTGCCAGCAGTTTCCCTCTACTGGACAGACAATATCAGCCCCAGCATTTT.

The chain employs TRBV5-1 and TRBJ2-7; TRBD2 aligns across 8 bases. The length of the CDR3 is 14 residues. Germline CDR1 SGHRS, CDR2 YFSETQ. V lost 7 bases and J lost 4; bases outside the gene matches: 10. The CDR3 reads CASSRGSGAYEQYF. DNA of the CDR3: TGCGCCAGCTCCCGGGGTAGCGGGGCTTACGAGCAGTACTTC.

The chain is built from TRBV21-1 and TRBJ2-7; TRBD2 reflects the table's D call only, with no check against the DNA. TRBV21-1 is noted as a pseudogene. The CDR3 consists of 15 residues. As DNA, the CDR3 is TGTGCCAGCAGCCGAAGCGGGGAGGGAGCCTACGAGCAGTACTTC. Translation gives CASSRSGEGAYEQYF.

The CDR3 DNA sequence: TGCGCCAGCAGCCTGGGGGCCCTTGGGGGCTACACCTTC. Amino acids: CASSLGALGGYTF. The chain carries TRBV4-1 and TRBJ1-2, with D perhaps TRBD1 (6 bases). CDR1 is MGHRA, CDR2 YSYEKL, per germline. CDR3 length equals 13 residues. Trimming took 4 bases from V and 8 from J, leaving 14 bases between them.

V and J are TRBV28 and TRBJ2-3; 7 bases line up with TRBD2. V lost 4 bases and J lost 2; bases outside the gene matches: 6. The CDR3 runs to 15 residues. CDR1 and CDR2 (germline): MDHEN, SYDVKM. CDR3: CASSSYTSATDTQYF. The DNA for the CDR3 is TGTGCCAGCAGTTCCTACACTAGCGCCACAGATACGCAGTATTTT.

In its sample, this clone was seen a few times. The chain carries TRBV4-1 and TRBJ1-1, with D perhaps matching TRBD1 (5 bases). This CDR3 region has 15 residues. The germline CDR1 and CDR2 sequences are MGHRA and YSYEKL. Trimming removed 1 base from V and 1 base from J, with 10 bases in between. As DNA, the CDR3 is TGCGCCAGCAGCCAAGGGCGGGGGGGGAACACTGAAGCTTTCTTT. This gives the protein CASSQGRGGNTEAFF.

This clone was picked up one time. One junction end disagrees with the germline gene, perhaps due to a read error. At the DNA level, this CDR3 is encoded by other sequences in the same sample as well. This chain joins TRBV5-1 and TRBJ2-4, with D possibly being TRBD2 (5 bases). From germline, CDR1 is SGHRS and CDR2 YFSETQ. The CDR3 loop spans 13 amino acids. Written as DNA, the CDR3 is TGCGCCAGCAGCCTACCCGGGGTTAACATCCAGTACTTC. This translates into CASSLPGVNIQYF.

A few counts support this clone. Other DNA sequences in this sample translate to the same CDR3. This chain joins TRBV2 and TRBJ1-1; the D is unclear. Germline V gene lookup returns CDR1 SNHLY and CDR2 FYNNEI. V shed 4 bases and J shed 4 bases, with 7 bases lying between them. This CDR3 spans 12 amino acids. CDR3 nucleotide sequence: TGTGCCAGCAGTGGCCAGGCCACTGAAGCTTTCTTT. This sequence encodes CASSGQATEAFF.

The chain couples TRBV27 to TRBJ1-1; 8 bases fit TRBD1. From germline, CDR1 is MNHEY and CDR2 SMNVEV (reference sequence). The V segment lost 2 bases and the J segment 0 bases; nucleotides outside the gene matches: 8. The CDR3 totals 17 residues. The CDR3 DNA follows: TGTGCCAGCAGTTTACAGGGGGCGCGGTATGTGAACACTGAAGCTTTCTTT. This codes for CASSLQGARYVNTEAFF.

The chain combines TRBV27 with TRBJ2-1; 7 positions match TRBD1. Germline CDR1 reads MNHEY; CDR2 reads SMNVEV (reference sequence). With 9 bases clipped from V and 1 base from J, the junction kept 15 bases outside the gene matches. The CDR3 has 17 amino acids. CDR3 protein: CARQWTGLKRSYNEQFF. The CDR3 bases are TGTGCCAGACAATGGACAGGCCTAAAGAGGTCCTACAATGAGCAGTTCTTC.

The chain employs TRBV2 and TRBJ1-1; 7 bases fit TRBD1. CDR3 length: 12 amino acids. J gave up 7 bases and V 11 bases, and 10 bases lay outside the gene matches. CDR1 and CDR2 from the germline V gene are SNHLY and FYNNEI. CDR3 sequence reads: CAARGGANEAFF. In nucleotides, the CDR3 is TGTGCCGCCCGAGGGGGCGCGAATGAAGCTTTCTTT.

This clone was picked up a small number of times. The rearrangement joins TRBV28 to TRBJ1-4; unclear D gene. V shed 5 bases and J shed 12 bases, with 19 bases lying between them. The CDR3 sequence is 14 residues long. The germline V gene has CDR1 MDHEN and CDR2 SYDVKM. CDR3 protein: CASSPAQAVGELFF. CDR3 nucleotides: TGTGCCAGCAGTCCGGCGCAGGCCGTCGGGGAACTGTTTTTT.

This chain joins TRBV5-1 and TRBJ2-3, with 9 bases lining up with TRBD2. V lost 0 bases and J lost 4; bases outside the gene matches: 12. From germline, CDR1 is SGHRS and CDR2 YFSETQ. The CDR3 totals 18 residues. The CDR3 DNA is TGCGCCAGCAGCTTGGCACCCCTGAGCGGGAGGCCCCCAGATACGCAGTATTTT. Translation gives CASSLAPLSGRPPDTQYF.

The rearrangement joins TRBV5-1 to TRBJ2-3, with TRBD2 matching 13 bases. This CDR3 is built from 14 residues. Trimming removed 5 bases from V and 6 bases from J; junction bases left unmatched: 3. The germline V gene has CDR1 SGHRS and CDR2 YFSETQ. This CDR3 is CASSMTSGRDTQYF. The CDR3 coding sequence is TGCGCCAGCAGTATGACTAGCGGGAGGGATACGCAGTATTTT.

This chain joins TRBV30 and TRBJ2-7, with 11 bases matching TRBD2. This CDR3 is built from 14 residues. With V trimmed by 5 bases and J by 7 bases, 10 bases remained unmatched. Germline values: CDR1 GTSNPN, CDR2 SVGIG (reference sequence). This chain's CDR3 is CAWSGTSGDEEQYF. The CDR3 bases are TGTGCCTGGTCCGGGACTAGCGGCGATGAAGAGCAGTACTTC.

The CDR3 nucleotides read TGTGCCAGCTCACCAAGCGAGGGGGCTTTTGGAAACACCATATATTTT. This codes for CASSPSEGAFGNTIYF. The chain links TRBV18 to TRBJ1-3; 7 bases are a match to TRBD1. In germline, CDR1 is KGHSH, CDR2 LQKENI. V lost 2 bases, J lost 3 bases, and 7 bases stayed unmatched. The CDR3 consists of 16 residues.

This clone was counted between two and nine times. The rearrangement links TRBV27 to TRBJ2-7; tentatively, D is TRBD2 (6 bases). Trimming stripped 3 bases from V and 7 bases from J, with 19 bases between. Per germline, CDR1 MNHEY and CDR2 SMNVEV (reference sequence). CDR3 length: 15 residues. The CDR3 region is CASSFGGIPVREQYF. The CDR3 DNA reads TGTGCCAGCAGTTTTGGAGGGATCCCGGTCCGGGAGCAGTACTTC.

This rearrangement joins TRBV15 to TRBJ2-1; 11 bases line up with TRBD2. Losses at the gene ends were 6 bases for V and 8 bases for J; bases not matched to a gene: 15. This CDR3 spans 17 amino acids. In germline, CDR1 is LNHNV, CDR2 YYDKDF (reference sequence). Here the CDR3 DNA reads TGTGCCACCAGTATCGGGTTAGCGGGAGGGCCTAGGTATGAGCAGTTCTTC. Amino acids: CATSIGLAGGPRYEQFF.

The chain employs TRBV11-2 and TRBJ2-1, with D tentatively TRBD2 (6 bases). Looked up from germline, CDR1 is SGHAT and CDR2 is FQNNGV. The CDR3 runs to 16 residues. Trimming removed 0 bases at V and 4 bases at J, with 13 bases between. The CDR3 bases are TGTGCCAGCAGCTTAGATCGGGGACTGGCATACAATGAGCAGTTCTTC. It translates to CASSLDRGLAYNEQFF.

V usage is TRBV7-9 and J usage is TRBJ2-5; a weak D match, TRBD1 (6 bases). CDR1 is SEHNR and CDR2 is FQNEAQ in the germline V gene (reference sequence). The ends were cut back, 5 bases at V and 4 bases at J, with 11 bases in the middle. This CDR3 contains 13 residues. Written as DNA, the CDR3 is TGTGCCAGCAGCCAAGGGGGTGGAGAGACCCAGTACTTC. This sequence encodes CASSQGGGETQYF.